These T cell receptor beta chains were read from a single sample in a study of post-analysis software for immune sequencing data. TCRdb reprocessed the PCR reads with MiXCR, giving one entry per CDR3 protein. The sample lists around 500,000 distinct CDR3 sequences, around 31% occurring once. Sequenced material: blood. Receptors were obtained from a girl aged 2-17 years with multiple sclerosis. CDR3s include the opening cysteine and the closing phenylalanine or tryptophan. The D gene is left open where the match is weak. Clone size is stated in some rows and not others, as once, few, many or a class when expanded.

d_call j_call clone_size v_call cdr3_aa cdr3_nt
. TRBJ2-4 few TRBV20-1 CSASSPASLGFGRKNIQYF TGCAGTGCTAGTTCCCCTGCTAGTTTGGGGTTCGGGAGAAAGAACATTCAGTACTTC
TRBD1 TRBJ1-2 few TRBV7-8 CASSFAGTGGGYGYTF TGTGCCAGCAGCTTTGCCGGGACAGGGGGCGGGTATGGCTACACCTTC
TRBD2 TRBJ2-3 . TRBV10-3 CAITIAGVDTQYF TGTGCCATCACGATAGCGGGGGTGGATACGCAGTATTTT
. TRBJ2-5 few TRBV5-1 CASSLEWAQGEETQYF TGCGCCAGCAGCTTGGAGTGGGCTCAGGGCGAAGAGACCCAGTACTTC
TRBD1 TRBJ1-2 . TRBV14 CASSEEGALRGYTF TGTGCCAGCAGCGAAGAGGGGGCCCTTCGGGGCTACACCTTC
TRBD1 TRBJ2-5 . TRBV12-3/TRBV12-4 CASSLETGVAQYF TGTGCCAGCAGTTTGGAGACAGGGGTGGCCCAGTACTTC
. TRBJ2-4 few TRBV11-2 CASSHSPGLPKNIQYF TGTGCCAGCAGCCACTCCCCGGGACTTCCCAAAAACATTCAGTACTTC
. TRBJ1-5 . TRBV6-5 CASSRGFNQPQHF TGTGCCAGCTCCCGGGGGTTCAATCAGCCCCAGCATTTT
. TRBJ2-1 . TRBV12-3/TRBV12-4 CASTPETEGPFF TGTGCCAGCACCCCTGAGACAGAAGGGCCGTTCTTC
TRBD1 TRBJ2-3 few TRBV18 CASSLRQGWAADTQYF TGTGCCAGCTCACTTCGACAGGGCTGGGCCGCAGATACGCAGTATTTT
. TRBJ1-2 few TRBV12-3/TRBV12-4 CATGPDGYTF TGTGCCACCGGGCCGGATGGCTACACCTTC
. TRBJ2-1 . TRBV5-1 CASSLAEGTRYNEQFF TGCGCCAGCAGCTTGGCCGAGGGCACTCGCTACAATGAGCAGTTCTTC
TRBD2 TRBJ2-7 . TRBV9 CASSVGLAIDEQYF TGTGCCAGCAGCGTGGGACTAGCCATAGATGAGCAGTACTTC
. TRBJ2-3 . TRBV5-1 CASTHEWARTDTQYF TGCGCCAGCACCCATGAGTGGGCGCGCACAGATACGCAGTATTTT
. TRBJ1-5 once TRBV6-2/TRBV6-3 CASGASAGNNQPQHF TGTGCCAGCGGGGCGTCGGCAGGGAACAATCAGCCCCAGCATTTT
TRBD1 TRBJ1-2 . TRBV12-3/TRBV12-4 CASSPGDSPNYGYTF TGTGCCAGCAGCCCCGGGGACAGCCCGAACTATGGCTACACCTTC
. TRBJ2-1 . TRBV5-1 CASSLAGSGQFF TGCGCCAGCAGCTTGGCCGGTTCAGGGCAGTTCTTC
. TRBJ1-2 once TRBV3-1 CASSPPDRETSTF TGTGCCAGCAGCCCTCCCGATCGAGAGACCAGCACCTTC
. TRBJ1-2 . TRBV7-3 CASSLWGGSGGYTF TGTGCCAGCAGCTTATGGGGAGGCAGTGGGGGCTACACCTTC
. TRBJ2-5 . TRBV11-2 CASSLGIQGWETQYF TGTGCCAGCAGCTTAGGTATTCAGGGCTGGGAGACCCAGTACTTC
TRBD1 TRBJ1-2 . TRBV7-9 CASSLTVGQGTHGYTF TGTGCCAGCAGCTTAACAGTGGGACAGGGTACTCATGGCTACACCTTC
. TRBJ1-2 few TRBV6-5 CASSPRDANYGYTF TGTGCCAGCAGTCCCAGGGACGCCAACTATGGCTACACCTTC
TRBD1 TRBJ2-5 many TRBV29-1 CSVRQGAETQYF TGCAGCGTTCGGCAGGGGGCAGAGACCCAGTACTTC
TRBD1 TRBJ2-1 . TRBV5-1 CASSPPAGGNEQFF TGCGCCAGCAGCCCCCCCGCAGGGGGCAATGAGCAGTTCTTC
. TRBJ2-1 . TRBV7-9 CASSLGSRNNEQFF TGTGCCAGCAGCTTGGGGTCCAGAAACAATGAGCAGTTCTTC
TRBD2 TRBJ2-1 few TRBV3-1 CASRDWTSGVGNEQFF TGTGCCAGCAGAGATTGGACTAGCGGGGTTGGGAATGAGCAGTTCTTC
TRBD2 TRBJ2-3 few TRBV20-1 CSARGGLAGLRDTQYF TGCAGTGCTAGAGGGGGACTAGCGGGTCTAAGAGATACGCAGTATTTT
TRBD2 TRBJ2-3 few TRBV4-1 CASSPSGGITDTQYF TGCGCCAGCAGCCCCAGCGGGGGGATCACAGATACGCAGTATTTT
. TRBJ1-2 . TRBV5-1 CASSLEVSGTPGDGYTF TGCGCCAGCAGCTTGGAAGTATCCGGGACGCCGGGGGATGGCTACACCTTC
TRBD2 TRBJ2-3 few TRBV7-8 CASSFLAGEGNTQYF TGTGCCAGCAGCTTCCTAGCGGGGGAAGGGAATACGCAGTATTTT
. TRBJ1-4 . TRBV9 CASSVASTNEKLFF TGTGCCAGCAGCGTAGCCAGCACTAATGAAAAACTGTTTTTT
. TRBJ2-4 many TRBV5-5 CASSLGHPEAKNIQYF TGTGCCAGCAGCTTGGGACACCCCGAAGCCAAAAACATTCAGTACTTC
. TRBJ2-7 . TRBV4-1 CTSSLGQFSYEQYF TGCACCAGCAGCCTCGGACAGTTCTCCTACGAGCAGTACTTC
. TRBJ2-5 . TRBV28 CASRDDRDAQETQYF TGTGCCAGCAGGGATGACCGGGACGCGCAAGAGACCCAGTACTTC
. TRBJ1-4 . TRBV5-1 CASSFIPEEEKLFF TGCGCCAGCAGCTTCATCCCCGAGGAAGAAAAACTGTTTTTT
TRBD1 TRBJ1-4 . TRBV28 CASNPTGKGEKLFF TGTGCCAGCAACCCGACAGGGAAGGGTGAAAAACTGTTTTTT
. TRBJ2-3 . TRBV7-9 CASSLMTAGLTDTQYF TGTGCCAGCAGCTTAATGACAGCCGGGTTAACAGATACGCAGTATTTT
. TRBJ1-6 . TRBV6-1 CASTFQQANSPLHF TGTGCCAGCACGTTCCAGCAAGCAAATTCACCCCTCCACTTT
. TRBJ2-5 . TRBV6-5 CASTRQETQYF TGTGCCAGTACACGACAAGAGACCCAGTACTTC
. TRBJ2-7 . TRBV9 CASSVGPRGLGNEQYF TGTGCCAGCAGCGTGGGCCCCCGCGGGCTCGGCAACGAGCAGTACTTC
. TRBJ2-7 few TRBV18 CASSPAAYEQYF TGTGCCAGCTCACCAGCAGCCTACGAGCAGTACTTC
. TRBJ2-1 . TRBV14 CASSYGTAYNEQFF TGTGCCAGCAGCTACGGCACGGCCTACAATGAGCAGTTCTTC
TRBD1 TRBJ2-1 . TRBV24-1 CATQRPGQGTDNEQFF TGTGCCACCCAGCGTCCGGGACAGGGGACGGACAATGAGCAGTTCTTC